The source of this T cell receptor (beta chain) is a study of cytomegalovirus exposure and HLA in healthy donors. The PCR used 60 Vbeta and 13 Jbeta primers. The protocol was immunoSEQ multiplex PCR, while the TCRdb copy is restricted to in-frame clones and leaves out a portion. The sample contains more than 150,000 clones, approximately 85% of which appear only once. The CDR3 runs to 13 residues. Germline V gene sequence: CDR1 MNHEY, CDR2 SMNVEV (reference sequence). Between the trimmed V and J ends, which lost 5 bases and 0 bases, there was a span of 5 bases. This clonotype originated in a man aged 18 to 30 in good health and CMV-seropositive. V and J are TRBV27 and TRBJ2-1; D uncertain. Sequenced input: PBMCs. CDR3 sequence: CASSLSSYNEQFF. The CDR3 DNA reads TGTGCCAGCAGTCTAAGCTCCTACAATGAGCAGTTCTTC.